The entry below gives a single T cell receptor (beta chain) sequence along with its context. Its antigen remains unidentified. The data derive from a study of beta chain features in type 1 diabetes. Study findings and constraints: The study notes PCR might favor shorter templates equally in patients and controls.

J gave up 0 bases and V 7 bases, and 1 base lay outside the gene matches. The CDR3 sequence is 14 residues long. The germline V gene encodes CDR1 SNHLY and CDR2 FYNNEI. All of the isolated RNA was reverse transcribed, so expressed TCRB transcripts were sequenced. Data came from immunoSEQ multiplex PCR; TCRdb stores just in-frame clones and leaves some out. The table includes approximately 300,000 clones, about 11% detected once. What was sequenced was naive CD4+ T cells from blood. The sequence came from a woman aged 30 to 39 in good health. The gene calls are TRBV2 and TRBJ1-4, with 8 bases aligning to TRBD1. The CDR3 loop reads CASKGQATNEKLFF. The CDR3 DNA sequence: TGTGCCAGCAAGGGACAGGCAACTAATGAAAAACTGTTTTTT.